This record concerns one T cell receptor beta chain sequence. This record comes from a study of cytomegalovirus exposure and HLA in healthy donors. Study at large: An early data release held approximately 85 million unique TCRs from HLA-typed donors.

The primer mix had 60 Vbeta and 13 Jbeta primers. Using immunoSEQ multiplex PCR, the repertoire was profiled, and TCRdb retains in-frame clones only, with some absent. The data show 150,000 to 200,000 clones, 55% to 65% seen once. V dropped 3 bases and J dropped 0 bases, with 15 bases sitting between them. CDR3 length: 16 residues. Germline CDR1 and CDR2: SGHTS and YDEGEE. The receptor was derived from a man aged 35-49 years in good health and CMV-seronegative. The chain is built from TRBV5-8 and TRBJ1-1, with a weak D call TRBD1 (6 bases). Sequencing was carried out using PBMCs. DNA of the CDR3: TGTGCCAGCAGCTCAACAGGGAAGGGACTGAACACTGAAGCTTTCTTT. Its protein is CASSSTGKGLNTEAFF.